This T cell receptor (beta chain) is drawn from a study of identical twins. General study results and limits: Beta clonotypes that were abundant in cord blood contained fewer insertions, a pattern absent from memory repertoires.

In this sample, this clonotype turned up a few times. Its specificity is not known. Germline V gene lookup returns CDR1 MDHEN and CDR2 SYDVKM. J lost 2 bases, V lost 8 bases, and 13 bases had no gene match. The CDR3 has 17 residues. Unique molecular identifiers were in the cDNA, with template-switch universal primer binding. MiXCR, applied by TCRdb to the 5' RACE reads, yields one record per CDR3 protein. The data hold approximately 620,000 distinct CDR3 sequences, with approximately 9% observed a single time. These same records also appear under a second study, on yellow fever vaccine responses in identical twins.

The clonotype comes from a woman in her late teens or twenties in good health. The chain carries TRBV28 and TRBJ2-2; TRBD1 matches 8 bases. Sequencing was performed on PBMCs. The CDR3 loop is CASGNYRGWINTGELFF. The CDR3 DNA sequence: TGTGCCAGCGGAAATTACAGGGGGTGGATTAACACCGGGGAGCTGTTTTTT.